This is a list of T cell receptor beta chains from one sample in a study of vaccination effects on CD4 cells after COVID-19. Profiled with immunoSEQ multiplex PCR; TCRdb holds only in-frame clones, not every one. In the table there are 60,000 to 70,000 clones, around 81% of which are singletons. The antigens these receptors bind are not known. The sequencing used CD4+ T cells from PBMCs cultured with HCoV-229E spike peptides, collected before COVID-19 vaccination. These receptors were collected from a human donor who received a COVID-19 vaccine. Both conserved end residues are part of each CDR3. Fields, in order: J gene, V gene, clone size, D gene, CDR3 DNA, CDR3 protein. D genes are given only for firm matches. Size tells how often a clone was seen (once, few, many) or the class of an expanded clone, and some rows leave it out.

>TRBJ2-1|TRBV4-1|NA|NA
TGCGCCAGCAGCCTTCGAGGCGAGCAGTTCTTC
CASSLRGEQFF
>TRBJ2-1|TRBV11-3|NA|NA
TGTGCCAGCAGCTTAAATTGGGCCCAGAATGAGCAGTTCTTC
CASSLNWAQNEQFF
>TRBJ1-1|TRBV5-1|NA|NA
TGCGCCAGCAGCTTGGCGGGGGGGAACACTGAAGCTTTCTTT
CASSLAGGNTEAFF
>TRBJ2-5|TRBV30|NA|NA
TGTGCCTGGAGTGTCCAGGGACAAGAGACCCAGTACTTC
CAWSVQGQETQYF
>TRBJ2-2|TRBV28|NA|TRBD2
TGTGCCAGCAGATCTAGCGGGGGCACCGGGGAGCTGTTTTTT
CASRSSGGTGELFF
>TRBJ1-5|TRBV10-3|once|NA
TGTGCCACCAAAAAAGATAGCAATCAGCCCCAGCATTTT
CATKKDSNQPQHF
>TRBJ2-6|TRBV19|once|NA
TGTGCCAGTAGTACAGGGACTGGGGCCAACGTCCTGACTTTC
CASSTGTGANVLTF
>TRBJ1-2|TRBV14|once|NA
TGTGCCAGCAGCCAAGTCAACAGGGACTATGGCTACACCTTC
CASSQVNRDYGYTF
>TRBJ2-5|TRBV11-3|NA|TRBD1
TGTGCCAGCAGCCGACAGGGTGAGACCCAGTACTTC
CASSRQGETQYF
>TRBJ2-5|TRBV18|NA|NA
TGTGCCAGCTCACCACCGGGACAAGCCCAAGAGACCCAGTACTTC
CASSPPGQAQETQYF
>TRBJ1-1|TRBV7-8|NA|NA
TGTGCCAGCAGCTTAGCGGAGGGGAACACTGAAGCTTTCTTT
CASSLAEGNTEAFF
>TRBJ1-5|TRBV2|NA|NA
TGTGCCAGCGGACATCTAGCCTCGAGCAATCAGCCCCAGCATTTT
CASGHLASSNQPQHF
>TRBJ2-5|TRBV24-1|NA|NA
TGTGCCACCAGTGATCCTCGGACAGCCAAGGAGACCCAGTACTTC
CATSDPRTAKETQYF
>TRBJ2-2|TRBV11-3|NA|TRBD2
TGTGCCAGCAGCCCTAGCGGGGGGTGGAAGACCGGGGAGCTGTTTTTT
CASSPSGGWKTGELFF
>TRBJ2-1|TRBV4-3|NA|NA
TGCGCCAGCAGCTCCTCGGCCGTCTCGGATGAGCAGTTCTTC
CASSSSAVSDEQFF
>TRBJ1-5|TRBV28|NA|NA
TGTGCCAGCAGCCTGGACGGTAATCAGCCCCAGCATTTT
CASSLDGNQPQHF
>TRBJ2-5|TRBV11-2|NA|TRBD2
TGTGCCAGCAGCCGCTCACTAGCGGAGGAGACCCAGTACTTC
CASSRSLAEETQYF
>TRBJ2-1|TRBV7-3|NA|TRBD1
TGTGCCAGCAGCTCAAGACAGGGCGGCCCCTACAATGAGCAGTTCTTC
CASSSRQGGPYNEQFF
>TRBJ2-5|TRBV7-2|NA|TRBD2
TGTGCCAGCAGCTTACCGGGACTAGCGGGGGGGCAAGAGACCCAGTACTTC
CASSLPGLAGGQETQYF
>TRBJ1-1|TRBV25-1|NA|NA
TGTGCCAGCAGTGAATCAGGGTGGAGGAACACTGAAGCTTTCTTT
CASSESGWRNTEAFF
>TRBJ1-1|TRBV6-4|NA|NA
TGTGCCAGCAGTGACTCCTCAGGGTTGAACACTGAAGCTTTCTTT
CASSDSSGLNTEAFF
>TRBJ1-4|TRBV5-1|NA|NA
TGCGCCAGCGCGGGCAGCTTCGGCGCAACTAATGAAAAACTGTTTTTT
CASAGSFGATNEKLFF
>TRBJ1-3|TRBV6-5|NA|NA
TGTGCCAGCAGTCGTCAGGTTAACTCTGGAAACACCATATATTTT
CASSRQVNSGNTIYF
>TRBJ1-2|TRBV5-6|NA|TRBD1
TGTGCCAGCAGCTTGGCGGGGGACAGGGGGCGAAGGGGTGGCTACACCTTC
CASSLAGDRGRRGGYTF
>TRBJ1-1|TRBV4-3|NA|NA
TGCGCCAGCAGTCTCTACCGTCAGATAATGAACACTGAAGCTTTCTTT
CASSLYRQIMNTEAFF
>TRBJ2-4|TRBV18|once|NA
TGTGCCAGCTCACTAACAATGGGGGCGAAAAACATTCAGTACTTC
CASSLTMGAKNIQYF
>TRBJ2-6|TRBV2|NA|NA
TGTGCCAGCAGTGGGAATTCGGCCGGCGCCAACGTCCTGACTTTC
CASSGNSAGANVLTF
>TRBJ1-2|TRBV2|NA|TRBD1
TGTGCCAGCAGTCCCGACAGGGCCCAATATGGCTACACCTTC
CASSPDRAQYGYTF
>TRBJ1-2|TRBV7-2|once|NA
TGTGCCAGCAGCTTCCTCTTTGGCTATGGCTACACCTTC
CASSFLFGYGYTF
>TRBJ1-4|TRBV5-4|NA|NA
TGTGCCAGCAGCTTGGGAAAATACGGGGGTAATGAAAAACTGTTTTTT
CASSLGKYGGNEKLFF
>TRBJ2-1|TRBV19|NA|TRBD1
TGTGCCAGCACCGTCAGGACAGGCGTTTCGTACAATGAGCAGTTCTTC
CASTVRTGVSYNEQFF